This T cell receptor beta chain was documented in a study of technical replicates of blood from a few donors. Germline lookup yields CDR1 MNHEY and CDR2 SMNVEV (reference sequence). The CDR3 sequence is 16 residues long. The junction had 10 bases not matched to a gene; V was cut back by 7 bases and J by 4 bases. Measured with immunoSEQ multiplex PCR; TCRdb has only the in-frame clones, and not every one. Of more than 90,000 clones listed, approximately 96% are singletons. The chain links TRBV27 to TRBJ2-1; TRBD2 aligns across 10 bases. This clonotype was obtained from a human donor in good health. The specimen sequenced was T cells isolated from PBMCs. The CDR3 nucleotides read TGTGCCAGCACGCGACTAGCGGGTGCCGGGTACAATGAGCAGTTCTTC. The encoded protein is CASTRLAGAGYNEQFF.